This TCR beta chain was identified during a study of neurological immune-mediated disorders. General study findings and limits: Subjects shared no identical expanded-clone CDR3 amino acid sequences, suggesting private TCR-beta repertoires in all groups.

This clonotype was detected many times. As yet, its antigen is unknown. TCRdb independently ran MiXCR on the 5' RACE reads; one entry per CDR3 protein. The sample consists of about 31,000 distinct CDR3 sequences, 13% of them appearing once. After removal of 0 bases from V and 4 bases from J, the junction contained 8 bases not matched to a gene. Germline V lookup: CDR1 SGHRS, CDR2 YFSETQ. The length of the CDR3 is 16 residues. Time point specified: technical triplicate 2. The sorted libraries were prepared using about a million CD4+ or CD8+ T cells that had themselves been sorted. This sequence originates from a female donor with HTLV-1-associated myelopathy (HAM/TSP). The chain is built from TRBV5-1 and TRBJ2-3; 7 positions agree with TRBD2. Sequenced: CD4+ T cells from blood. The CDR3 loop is CASSLAGGRGADTQYF. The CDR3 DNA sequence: TGCGCCAGCAGCTTGGCCGGCGGGAGAGGGGCAGATACGCAGTATTTT.